The 21 T cell receptor beta chains in this list originate from one sample, sequenced in a study of T-cell reconstitution after alpha-beta-depleted transplantation in children (TCRdb year 2016). Receptor libraries were prepared by PCR. The listed sequencing device is Illumina HiSeq 2500. TCR library preparation used molecular barcoding, with unique molecular identifiers applied to normalize quantification of the TCRbeta repertoire. In TCRdb, the public reads were trimmed at Q25 with fastp and aligned with MiXCR, with productive beta chains retained. CDR3 protein sequences are deduplicated, and each keeps its most common genes and DNA. The sample table contains some 260,000 distinct CDR3 sequences; only one count was recorded for roughly 25% of them. In total, the top ten clones hold about 5% of the sample. In the paper's terms, the treatment or condition label means: allogeneic hematopoietic cell transplantation with graft depleted of TCRalphabeta T cells and CD19 B cells.

The specimen comprised PBMCs, mostly from graft donor cells, sampled 360 days after TCRalphabeta/CD19-depleted stem cell transplant. The receptors originated from a female patient aged 2-15 years who had a stem cell transplant for congenital amegakaryocytic thrombocytopenia, so the T cells may come from the graft donor.

The sample holds many counts of this clonotype. The chain employs TRBV2 and TRBJ2-5; D unclear. There are 11 residues in the CDR3. Per the germline V gene, CDR1 is SNHLY and CDR2 is FYNNEI. Trimming cost V 5 bases and J 7 bases, with 8 bases left between them. CDR3 in DNA: TGTGCCAGCAGTACGATCCCGACCCAGTACTTC. Amino acid sequence: CASSTIPTQYF.

This chain joins TRBV7-2 and TRBJ2-1; 12 nucleotides agree with TRBD2. This CDR3 has 17 residues. The germline V gene has CDR1 SGHTA and CDR2 FQGNSA. Unmatched junction bases numbered 7, after V lost 1 base and J lost 6 bases. The CDR3 coding sequence is TGTGCCAGCAGCTTAGGGCTAAGGACTAGCGGGATCAATGAGCAGTTCTTC. Translating gives CASSLGLRTSGINEQFF.

This clonotype has a handful of counts. The V call is TRBV28, the J call TRBJ1-5; no firm D call. Between the trimmed V and J ends, which lost 6 bases and 0 bases, there was a span of 6 bases. Germline V gene data show CDR1 as MDHEN and CDR2 as SYDVKM. The CDR3 consists of 13 residues. The CDR3, as DNA: TGTGCCAGCAGGACACTTAGCAATCAGCCCCAGCATTTT. Translated: CASRTLSNQPQHF.

The V and J genes are TRBV7-8 and TRBJ1-3; no clear D. This CDR3 spans 15 amino acids. Between the trimmed V and J ends, which lost 2 bases and 0 bases, there was a span of 8 bases. Germline loops: CDR1 SGHVS, CDR2 FQNEAQ. DNA of the CDR3: TGTGCCAGCAGCTTAATCAGCTACTCTGGAAACACCATATATTTT. Its translation is CASSLISYSGNTIYF.

This chain joins TRBV12-3 or TRBV12-4 and TRBJ1-1; D not certain. V lost 4 bases, J lost 1 base, and 10 bases lay in between. There are 14 residues in the CDR3. CDR3 nucleotide sequence: TGTGCCAGCAGTTCGCATGAGCCGAACACTGAAGCTTTCTTT. Amino acid sequence: CASSSHEPNTEAFF.

The chain combines TRBV6-5 with TRBJ2-1; 9 nucleotides match TRBD2. CDR1 is MNHEY, CDR2 SVGAGI, per germline. CDR3 length: 18 amino acids. The junction had 8 bases not matched to a gene; V was cut back by 0 bases and J by 2 bases. CDR3 region: CASSYSGGLAAPYNEQFF. CDR3 bases: TGTGCCAGCAGTTACTCAGGGGGACTAGCAGCCCCCTACAATGAGCAGTTCTTC.

This clonotype has only a few counts. The chain uses TRBV20-1 and TRBJ1-1; D gene ambiguous. This CDR3 has 17 amino acids. Germline CDR1 DFQATT, CDR2 SNEGSKA (reference sequence). The germline V and J ends were trimmed by 1 base and 0 bases, with 18 bases remaining between them. The CDR3 is CSARGLRKITMNTEAFF. CDR3 coding DNA: TGCAGTGCTAGAGGGTTGCGGAAGATCACCATGAACACTGAAGCTTTCTTT.

This clonotype showed up just a few times. CDR3 sequence reads: CATSNTAGGRFRDTQYF. The CDR3 region has the DNA TGTGCCACCAGCAACACAGCGGGGGGGCGGTTTCGTGATACGCAGTATTTT. The rearrangement uses TRBV15 and TRBJ2-3; TRBD2 matches at 10 bases. From germline, CDR1 is LNHNV and CDR2 YYDKDF (reference sequence). J gave up 6 bases and V 4 bases, and 13 bases lay outside the gene matches. There are 17 residues in the CDR3.

Comment on this clonotype: The junction shows a germline mismatch at one end, possibly a read error. The V gene is TRBV18, the J gene TRBJ2-7, with a possible D match to TRBD2 (6 bases). The V gene's germline CDR1 is KGHSH and CDR2 LQKENI. The CDR3 is 14 residues long. The CDR3 reads CASSPPGGPGRFVF. The CDR3 DNA reads TGTGCCAGCTCGCCACCCGGGGGACCAGGCCGATTCGTTTTC.

This clonotype has a count of ten or more. This rearrangement joins TRBV20-1 to TRBJ1-4, with 11 bases identical to TRBD1. From germline, CDR1 is DFQATT and CDR2 SNEGSKA (reference sequence). Trimming at V came to 6 bases and at J to 6 bases, leaving 3 bases not matched to a gene. The CDR3 is 13 residues long. CDR3 sequence (DNA): TGCAGTGCCGGACAGGGGGCGGATGAAAAACTGTTTTTT. It translates to CSAGQGADEKLFF.

This clonotype was counted ten times or more. The chain links TRBV3-1 to TRBJ2-1; TRBD2 matches 9 bases. In germline, CDR1 is LGHDT, CDR2 YNNKEL (reference sequence). The V gene end was trimmed by 6 bases and the J gene end by 4 bases; junction bases not matched to a gene: 7. The CDR3 consists of 15 residues. The CDR3: CASRPSGRIYNEQFF. The DNA for the CDR3 is TGTGCCAGCAGACCAAGCGGGAGGATATACAATGAGCAGTTCTTC.

This chain links TRBV20-1 with TRBJ2-6, with 10 bases fitting TRBD2. J gave up 2 bases and V 6 bases, and 7 bases lay outside the gene matches. CDR1 and CDR2 from the germline V gene are DFQATT and SNEGSKA (reference sequence). The CDR3 totals 16 residues. In DNA, the CDR3 is TGCAGTGCACTCCTAGCGGGAGAAACTGGGGCCAACGTCCTGACTTTC. This gives the protein CSALLAGETGANVLTF.

This clonotype was detected a few times. This chain links TRBV28 with TRBJ1-2; tentative D call: TRBD1 (5 bases). The germline V gene has CDR1 MDHEN and CDR2 SYDVKM. V lost 7 bases and J lost 8, with 20 bases in between. The CDR3 has 14 residues. The CDR3 protein is CASITGQGVYGYTF. CDR3 nucleotides: TGTGCCAGCATCACAGGACAAGGGGTATACGGCTACACCTTC.

This clonotype was recorded a few times. V usage is TRBV5-1 and J usage is TRBJ2-7; D call uncertain. The CDR3 is 12 residues long. Per the germline V gene, CDR1 is SGHRS and CDR2 is YFSETQ. V was shortened by 5 bases and J by 13 bases, with 19 bases between the two germline ends. As DNA, the CDR3 is TGCGCCAGCAGTTCCCCCAATTCGGTGCAATACTTC. This gives the protein CASSSPNSVQYF.

The rearrangement uses TRBV3-1 and TRBJ2-1; D is unclear. The CDR3 totals 16 residues. V lost 0 bases and J lost 0, with 9 bases in between. CDR1 is LGHDT, CDR2 YNNKEL, per germline (reference sequence). Written as DNA, the CDR3 is TGTGCCAGCAGCCAAGACCGACTCGGCTCCTACAATGAGCAGTTCTTC. Protein product: CASSQDRLGSYNEQFF.

This clonotype was found a few times. The rearrangement links TRBV7-8 to TRBJ2-5; D is possibly TRBD2 (5 bases). The CDR3 contains 15 residues. Looked up from germline, CDR1 is SGHVS and CDR2 is FQNEAQ. The V gene lost 2 bases and the J gene lost 8 bases, with 18 bases spanning the gap. CDR3 sequence (DNA): TGTGCCAGCAGCTTAAAGGGAGCCAGGCTGAAAACCCAGTACTTC. As protein: CASSLKGARLKTQYF.

This clonotype occurred a few times. V and J are TRBV3-1 and TRBJ2-1; D is uncertain. CDR3 length: 14 amino acids. Trimming took 1 base from V and 7 from J, leaving 11 bases between them. Germline values: CDR1 LGHDT, CDR2 YNNKEL (reference sequence). CDR3 bases: TGTGCCAGCAGCCAAGTCTCTCGATGGAATGAGCAGTTCTTC. Its protein is CASSQVSRWNEQFF.

The CDR3 spells CASSRGRGSNQPQHF. CDR3 coding DNA: TGTGCCAGCAGTAGGGGACGGGGGAGCAATCAGCCCCAGCATTTT. This chain links TRBV12-3 or TRBV12-4 with TRBJ1-5, with D tentatively TRBD1 (5 bases). V was clipped by 5 bases and J by 1 base, with 12 bases between them. The CDR3 loop spans 15 amino acids.

This clonotype was seen a few times. CDR3 region: CASSQGPFNSPLHF. The CDR3 DNA is TGCGCCAGCAGCCAAGGACCGTTTAATTCACCCCTCCACTTT. The rearrangement joins TRBV4-1 to TRBJ1-6; D gene ambiguous. The CDR3 is 14 residues long. Germline CDR1 reads MGHRA; CDR2 reads YSYEKL. V dropped 1 base and J dropped 6 bases, with 7 bases sitting between them.

The V and J genes are TRBV5-1 and TRBJ2-5; no reliable D call. The CDR3 runs 13 residues. Trimming left V 0 bases short and J 7 bases short, with 10 bases between. The germline V gene encodes CDR1 SGHRS and CDR2 YFSETQ. In nucleotides, the CDR3 is TGCGCCAGCAGCTTGGGGCTACCAGGGACCCAGTACTTC. As protein: CASSLGLPGTQYF.

The chain combines TRBV7-9 with TRBJ2-5; D perhaps matches TRBD1 (5 bases). The CDR3 is 14 amino acids. Between the trimmed V and J ends, which lost 5 bases and 3 bases, there was a span of 13 bases. CDR1 and CDR2 (germline): SEHNR, FQNEAQ (reference sequence). In DNA, the CDR3 is TGTGCCAGCAGCCGTGACAGAAGGGAAGAGACCCAGTACTTC. This encodes CASSRDRREETQYF.